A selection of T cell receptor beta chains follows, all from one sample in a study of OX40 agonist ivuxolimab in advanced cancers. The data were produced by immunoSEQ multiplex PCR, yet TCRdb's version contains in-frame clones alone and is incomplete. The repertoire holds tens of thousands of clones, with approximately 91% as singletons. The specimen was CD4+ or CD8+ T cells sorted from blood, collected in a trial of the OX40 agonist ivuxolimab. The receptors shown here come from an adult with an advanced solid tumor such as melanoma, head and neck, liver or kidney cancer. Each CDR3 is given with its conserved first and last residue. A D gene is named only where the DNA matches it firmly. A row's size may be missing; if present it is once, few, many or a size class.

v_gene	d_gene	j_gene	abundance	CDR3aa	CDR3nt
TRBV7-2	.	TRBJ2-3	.	CASSSSPQNTDTQYF	TGTGCCAGCAGCTCCTCCCCTCAGAACACAGATACGCAGTATTTT
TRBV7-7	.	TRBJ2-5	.	CASSLEARRQETQYF	TGTGCCAGCAGCCTCGAGGCCAGGCGCCAAGAGACCCAGTACTTC
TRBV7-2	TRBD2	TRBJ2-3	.	CASSLGLAYTDTQYF	TGTGCCAGCAGTTTAGGACTAGCCTACACAGATACGCAGTATTTT
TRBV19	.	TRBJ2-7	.	CASSIGHDRAYEQYF	TGTGCCAGTAGTATAGGGCACGACCGGGCCTACGAGCAGTACTTC
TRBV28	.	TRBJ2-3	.	CASSFTASQRTQYF	TGTGCCAGCAGTTTCACAGCCTCCCAACGTACGCAGTATTTT
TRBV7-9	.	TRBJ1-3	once	CASSLAGGGSGNTIYF	TGTGCCAGCAGCTTAGCGGGCGGTGGCTCTGGAAACACCATATATTTT
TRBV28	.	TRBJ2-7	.	CASSSGPPQSYEQYF	TGTGCCAGCAGCTCCGGCCCCCCGCAATCCTACGAGCAGTACTTC
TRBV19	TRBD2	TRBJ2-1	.	CASSIRATSGRARNEQFF	TGTGCCAGTAGTATAAGGGCGACTAGCGGGAGGGCTAGGAATGAGCAGTTCTTC
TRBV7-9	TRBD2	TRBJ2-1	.	CASSVRAGLSYNEQFF	TGTGCCAGCAGCGTCCGGGCGGGACTATCCTACAATGAGCAGTTCTTC
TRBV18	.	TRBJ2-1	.	CASSPPARMDNEQFF	TGTGCCAGCTCACCCCCAGCGAGGATGGACAATGAGCAGTTCTTC
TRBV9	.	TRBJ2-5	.	CASSVAETQYF	TGTGCCAGCAGCGTAGCGGAGACCCAGTACTTC
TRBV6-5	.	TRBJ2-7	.	CASSFSGGPSYEQYF	TGTGCCAGCAGTTTTTCCGGTGGACCCTCCTACGAGCAGTACTTC
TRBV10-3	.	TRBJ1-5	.	CAISDLQGVGPQHF	TGTGCCATCAGTGATCTACAGGGAGTGGGGCCCCAGCATTTT
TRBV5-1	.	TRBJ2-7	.	CASSLAPTGTSYEQYF	TGCGCCAGCAGCTTGGCTCCGACGGGTACCTCCTACGAGCAGTACTTC
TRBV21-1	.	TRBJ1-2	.	CASSNWRPEPNANYGYTF	TGTGCCAGCAGCAATTGGAGGCCAGAGCCAAATGCTAACTATGGCTACACCTTC
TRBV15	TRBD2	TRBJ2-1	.	CATSRDWIAGVEQFF	TGTGCCACCAGCAGAGATTGGATAGCGGGAGTGGAGCAGTTCTTC
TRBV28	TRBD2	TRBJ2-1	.	CASSRGRALGNEQFF	TGTGCCAGCAGTCGCGGGAGAGCGTTAGGGAATGAGCAGTTCTTC
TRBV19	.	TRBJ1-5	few	CASSIPYLRQKNQPQHF	TGTGCCAGTAGTATCCCGTACCTTCGACAGAAAAATCAGCCCCAGCATTTT
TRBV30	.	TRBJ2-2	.	CAWSVGRTTPGELFF	TGTGCCTGGAGTGTGGGGCGTACTACGCCCGGGGAGCTGTTTTTT
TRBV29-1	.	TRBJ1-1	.	CSAHTGPNTEAFF	TGCAGCGCCCACACAGGGCCAAACACTGAAGCTTTCTTT
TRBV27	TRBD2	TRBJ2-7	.	CASRDRASGIGEQYF	TGTGCCAGCAGAGACCGAGCTAGCGGGATAGGTGAGCAGTACTTC
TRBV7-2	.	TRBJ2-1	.	CASSLGGRYNEQFF	TGTGCCAGCAGCTTAGGGGGGCGATACAATGAGCAGTTCTTC
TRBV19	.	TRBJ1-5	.	CASNTPGIEQPQHF	TGTGCCAGTAACACCCCGGGGATAGAGCAGCCCCAGCATTTT
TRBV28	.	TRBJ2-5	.	CASSLTGAQETQYF	TGTGCCAGCAGTCTTACCGGGGCTCAAGAGACCCAGTACTTC
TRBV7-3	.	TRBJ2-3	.	CASSLGGRVADTQYF	TGTGCCAGCAGCTTAGGGGGGAGAGTCGCAGATACGCAGTATTTT
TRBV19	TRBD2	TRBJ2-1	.	CASSSAGTRRLNEQFF	TGTGCCAGTAGTTCAGCCGGGACTAGGAGGCTAAATGAGCAGTTCTTC
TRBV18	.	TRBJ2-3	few	CASSPSILIRGGTDTQYF	TGTGCCAGCTCACCAAGTATCCTAATTCGAGGTGGCACAGATACGCAGTATTTT
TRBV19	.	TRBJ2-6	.	CASSAGGFSSGANVLTF	TGTGCCAGTAGTGCCGGTGGCTTCAGCTCTGGGGCCAACGTCCTGACTTTC
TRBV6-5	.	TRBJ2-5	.	CASSYSGGRIGETQYF	TGTGCCAGCAGTTACTCGGGTGGGAGGATCGGGGAGACCCAGTACTTC
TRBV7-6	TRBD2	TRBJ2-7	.	CASSFGSGLAGGYEQYF	TGTGCCAGCAGCTTCGGGTCCGGACTAGCGGGAGGGTACGAGCAGTACTTC
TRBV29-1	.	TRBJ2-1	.	CSVEGAAYNEQFF	TGCAGCGTTGAAGGAGCGGCGTACAATGAGCAGTTCTTC
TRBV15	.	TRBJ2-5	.	CATSTLLDSRETQYF	TGTGCCACCAGCACTCTTCTCGACAGTCGGGAGACCCAGTACTTC
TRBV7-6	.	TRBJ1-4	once	CASSRGTVATNEKLFF	TGTGCCAGCAGCAGAGGAACCGTCGCAACTAATGAAAAACTGTTTTTT
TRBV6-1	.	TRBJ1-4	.	CASSLTGRNEKLFF	TGTGCCAGCAGTTTAACAGGGAGGAATGAAAAACTGTTTTTT
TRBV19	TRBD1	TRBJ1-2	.	CASSIQGDNYGYTF	TGTGCCAGTAGTATCCAGGGGGACAACTATGGCTACACCTTC
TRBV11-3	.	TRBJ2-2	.	CASSLTHPGELFF	TGTGCCAGCAGCTTAACCCATCCCGGGGAGCTGTTTTTT
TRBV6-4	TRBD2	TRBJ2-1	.	CASSAASGLNEQFF	TGTGCCAGCAGTGCGGCTAGCGGGCTTAATGAGCAGTTCTTC
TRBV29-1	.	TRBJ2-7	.	CSVGNGELYEQYF	TGCAGCGTTGGGAACGGGGAGCTCTACGAGCAGTACTTC
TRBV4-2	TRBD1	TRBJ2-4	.	CASSPPDRAKNIQYF	TGTGCCAGCAGCCCCCCGGACAGGGCCAAAAACATTCAGTACTTC
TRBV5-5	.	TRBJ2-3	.	CASTLGLIDGVTQYF	TGTGCCAGCACCCTAGGCCTGATAGATGGTGTTACGCAGTATTTT
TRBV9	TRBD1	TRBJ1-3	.	CASSVEGTGLSGNTIYF	TGTGCCAGCAGCGTAGAAGGGACAGGTCTTTCTGGAAACACCATATATTTT
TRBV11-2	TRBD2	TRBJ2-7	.	CASSLAWTSGSSYEQYF	TGTGCCAGCAGCTTAGCCTGGACTAGCGGGAGCTCCTACGAGCAGTACTTC
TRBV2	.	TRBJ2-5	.	CASSEAPRVRGETQYF	TGTGCCAGCAGTGAAGCGCCGAGGGTTCGGGGAGAGACCCAGTACTTC
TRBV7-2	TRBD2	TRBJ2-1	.	CASSLRTSAGDEQFF	TGTGCCAGCAGCTTGCGGACTAGCGCAGGCGATGAGCAGTTCTTC
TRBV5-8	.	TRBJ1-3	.	CASSLTDFENTIYF	TGTGCCAGCAGCTTGACGGATTTCGAAAACACCATATATTTT
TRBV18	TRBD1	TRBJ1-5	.	CASSPGTGGGQPQHF	TGTGCCAGCTCACCCGGGACAGGGGGCGGTCAGCCCCAGCATTTT
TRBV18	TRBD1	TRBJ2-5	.	CASSPQTGGLETQYF	TGTGCCAGCTCACCGCAGACAGGGGGCCTGGAGACCCAGTACTTC